A single sample gave rise to the 26 T cell receptor beta chains below, sequenced in a study of cytomegalovirus exposure and HLA in healthy donors (dated by TCRdb to about 2017). The receptor library was made with the immunoSEQ multiplex PCR assay. A mixture of 60 forward primers for TCR Vbeta segments and 13 reverse primers for TCR Jbeta segments was used in the multiplex PCR. TCRdb re-hosts the immuneACCESS table, in-frame sequences only. Its copies lack some clones; in the studies checked, an unresolved V gene accounts for under half of them, and the cause for the rest is not known. The sample data list a few hundred thousand clones, and under 80% of these were observed just once. The leading ten clones occupy 0.2% to 0.25% of the sample. Sequenced input: PBMCs. These receptors were obtained from a girl aged 2-10 years in good health and CMV-seronegative.

The sample holds a few counts of this clone. The rearrangement joins TRBV7-9 to TRBJ1-1, with 10 bases that match TRBD1. The CDR3 loop spans 12 amino acids. The junction had 2 bases not matched to a gene; V was cut back by 6 bases and J by 7 bases. Germline V gene data show CDR1 as SEHNR and CDR2 as FQNEAQ (reference sequence). The DNA for the CDR3 is TGTGCCAGCAGGGGACAGGGGAATGAAGCTTTCTTT. Amino acid sequence: CASRGQGNEAFF.

The chain combines TRBV27 with TRBJ2-1, with D possibly being TRBD1 (5 bases). Germline V CDR1 and CDR2: MNHEY, SMNVEV (reference sequence). V shed 5 bases and J shed 4 bases, with 9 bases lying between them. The CDR3 loop spans 13 amino acids. The CDR3 protein is CASSIQDYNEQFF. The CDR3 coding sequence is TGTGCCAGCAGTATACAGGATTACAATGAGCAGTTCTTC.

This chain links TRBV7-9 with TRBJ2-2; 7 nucleotides agree with TRBD1. This CDR3 spans 16 amino acids. With 5 bases clipped from V and 1 base from J, the junction kept 7 bases outside the gene matches. Germline V gives CDR1 SEHNR, CDR2 FQNEAQ (reference sequence). The DNA of the CDR3 is TGTGCCAGCAGCCCGCGAGGACAGGAGAACACCGGGGAGCTGTTTTTT. The encoded protein is CASSPRGQENTGELFF.

The table lists this clone with a count of one. The chain combines TRBV25-1 with TRBJ2-7; D remains ambiguous. The CDR3 is 10 amino acids. Trimming removed 5 bases at V and 4 bases at J, with 3 bases between. Germline V gene sequence: CDR1 MGHDK, CDR2 SYGVNS. CDR3 coding DNA: TGTGCCAGCAGTCAGTACGAGCAGTACTTC. Protein sequence: CASSQYEQYF.

This rearrangement joins TRBV25-1 to TRBJ1-4; D ambiguous. This CDR3 comprises 14 residues. V was pared by 3 bases and J by 0 bases, with 5 bases between. CDR1 MGHDK and CDR2 SYGVNS come from the germline V gene. The CDR3 sequence: CASSDPATNEKLFF. In DNA form, the CDR3 reads TGTGCCAGCAGTGATCCTGCAACTAATGAAAAACTGTTTTTT.

The V gene is TRBV18, the J gene TRBJ1-1, with no clear D. Germline assignment: CDR1 KGHSH and CDR2 LQKENI. CDR3 length: 11 amino acids. The V end was cut by 6 bases, the J end by 3 bases, with 5 bases between. The CDR3 loop reads CASSRDTEAFF. DNA of the CDR3: TGTGCCAGCTCCCGGGACACTGAAGCTTTCTTT.

The CDR3 sequence: CSVRPGTTGELFF. The CDR3, as DNA: TGCAGCGTTCGTCCCGGGACAACCGGGGAGCTGTTTTTT. The rearrangement links TRBV29-1 to TRBJ2-2, with D possibly being TRBD1 (6 bases). V was trimmed by 5 bases and J by 5 bases, leaving 12 bases between them. Germline-derived CDR1 and CDR2 are SQVTM and ANQGSEA. The CDR3 is 13 amino acids.

The V call is TRBV7-9, the J call TRBJ1-2; no definite D call. V lost 2 bases and J 1 base, leaving 14 bases between the germline ends. Germline V gives CDR1 SEHNR, CDR2 FQNEAQ (reference sequence). The CDR3 runs 16 residues. The DNA of the CDR3 is TGTGCCAGCAGCTTAAGTACAGAATCGCTTAACTATGGCTACACCTTC. Its translation: CASSLSTESLNYGYTF.

V usage is TRBV29-1 and J usage is TRBJ2-3, with 7 bases fitting TRBD2. This CDR3 comprises 15 residues. In germline, CDR1 is SQVTM, CDR2 ANQGSEA. V shed 2 bases and J 1 base; nucleotides not matched to a gene: 6. The CDR3 DNA sequence: TGCAGCGTTGAAAAGCTAGCGGAGGGCACAGATACGCAGTATTTT. Translating it yields CSVEKLAEGTDTQYF.

The V and J genes are TRBV25-1 and TRBJ2-1; 8 nucleotides line up with TRBD2. After removal of 10 bases from V and 8 bases from J, the junction contained 13 bases not matched to a gene. The CDR3 loop spans 14 amino acids. Germline lookup yields CDR1 MGHDK and CDR2 SYGVNS. The CDR3: CATGGGLFIYEQFF. The CDR3 nucleotides are TGTGCCACCGGCGGGGGGCTATTTATCTATGAGCAGTTCTTC. Supplemented by reference TRBV25-1 and TRBJ2-1, the full variable domain reads EADIYQTPRYLVIGTGKKITLECSQTMGHDKMYWYQQDPGMELHLIHYSYGVNSTEKGDLSSESTVSRIRTEHFPLTLESARPSHTSQYLCATGGGLFIYEQFFGPGTRLTVL.

V gene TRBV19 combines with J gene TRBJ1-1; no clear D gene. The CDR3 runs 11 residues. V lost 7 bases and J 5 bases, leaving 8 bases between the germline ends. Germline CDR1 is LNHDA and CDR2 is SQIVND (reference sequence). The CDR3: CASKTVTEAFF. DNA for the CDR3: TGTGCCAGTAAAACGGTTACTGAAGCTTTCTTT. The full variable domain, rest sourced from reference TRBV19 and TRBJ1-1, is DGGITQSPKYLFRKEGQNVTLSCEQNLNHDAMYWYRQDPGQGLRLIYYSQIVNDFQKGDIAEGYSVSREKKESFPLTVTSAQKNPTAFYLCASKTVTEAFFGQGTRLTVV.

The chain has TRBV7-9 and TRBJ1-2; D unclear. CDR1 is SEHNR, CDR2 FQNEAQ, per germline (reference sequence). Deletions cut 1 base from V and 6 bases from J, with 12 bases between. CDR3 length: 14 residues. CDR3 protein: CASSLEVTSHGYTF. CDR3 nucleotides: TGTGCCAGCAGCTTAGAAGTGACATCCCATGGCTACACCTTC. The whole variable domain, filled in from reference TRBV7-9 and TRBJ1-2, reads DTGVSQNPRHKITKRGQNVTFRCDPISEHNRLYWYRQTLGQGPEFLTYFQNEAQLEKSRLLSDRFSAERPKGSFSTLEIQRTEQGDSAMYLCASSLEVTSHGYTFGSGTRLTVV.

The rearrangement joins TRBV4-1 to TRBJ2-1; the D gene is possibly TRBD2 (6 bases). Germline V gene lookup returns CDR1 MGHRA and CDR2 YSYEKL. The CDR3 is 15 residues long. Trimming pared 1 base from V and 4 bases from J, leaving 11 bases between. CDR3 in DNA: TGCGCCAGCAGCCAAGGCCCTAGCGCTTACAATGAGCAGTTCTTC. Translation: CASSQGPSAYNEQFF.

The genes are TRBV5-6 and TRBJ2-2, with D maybe TRBD2 (6 bases). Trimming pared 4 bases from V and 0 bases from J, leaving 13 bases between. The CDR3 totals 16 residues. The germline V gene encodes CDR1 SGHDT and CDR2 YYEEEE. Here the CDR3 reads CASSQAAGTNTGELFF. In nucleotides, the CDR3 is TGTGCCAGCAGCCAAGCGGCGGGGACGAACACCGGGGAGCTGTTTTTT.

This chain uses TRBV9 with TRBJ1-6; weak D call: TRBD1 (6 bases). The CDR3 extends over 19 amino acids. V was clipped by 3 bases and J by 0 bases, with 19 bases between them. CDR1 and CDR2 from the germline V gene are SGDLS and YYNGEE. CDR3 nucleotide sequence: TGTGCCAGCAGCGAACGCGACAGGAAGGAAAGCTCCTATAATTCACCCCTCCACTTT. Translation gives CASSERDRKESSYNSPLHF.

J is TRBJ2-5 and V is TRBV11-2, with a tentative D call TRBD2 (5 bases). The length of the CDR3 is 15 residues. In germline, CDR1 is SGHAT, CDR2 FQNNGV. The ends were cut back, 5 bases at V and 2 bases at J, with 15 bases in the middle. CDR3 nucleotide sequence: TGTGCCAGCAGCGCCGATTTCGGGGTACAAGAGACCCAGTACTTC. As protein: CASSADFGVQETQYF.

Points on this clone: Mismatch with germline at one junction end may stem from a read error. The chain has TRBV18 and TRBJ2-3, with unresolved D. Germline V gene lookup returns CDR1 KGHSH and CDR2 LQKENI. CDR3 length equals 13 residues. In nucleotides, the CDR3 is TGTGCCAGCTCCCCACGCGTCCTAGATACGCAGTATTTT. This encodes CASSPRVLDTQYF.

This chain links TRBV27 with TRBJ2-7; 9 bases agree with TRBD1. CDR3 size: 15 residues. Per germline, CDR1 MNHEY and CDR2 SMNVEV (reference sequence). V trimming: 5 bases; J trimming: 0 bases; junction bases outside the gene matches: 5. The CDR3 is CASSAGQGISYEQYF. The CDR3 DNA is TGTGCCAGCAGTGCCGGACAGGGGATCTCCTACGAGCAGTACTTC.

This chain connects TRBV29-1 to TRBJ2-7; perhaps TRBD1 as D (6 bases). Germline-derived CDR1 and CDR2 are SQVTM and ANQGSEA. The CDR3 covers 12 residues. V was shortened by 0 bases and J by 4 bases, with 7 bases between the two germline ends. CDR3 nucleotides: TGCAGCGTTGAAGATGGGACATACGAGCAGTACTTC. Protein: CSVEDGTYEQYF.

V gene TRBV14 combines with J gene TRBJ1-4, with D unresolved. The CDR3 consists of 16 residues. Per the germline V gene, CDR1 is SGHDN and CDR2 is FVKESK. V was trimmed by 0 bases and J by 2 bases, leaving 10 bases between them. This chain's CDR3 is CASSQDWAATNEKLFF. CDR3 sequence (DNA): TGTGCCAGCAGCCAAGATTGGGCAGCTACTAATGAAAAACTGTTTTTT.

The CDR3 bases are TGTGCCAGCAGCTCGACACCTTCGACACCCCTCCACTTT. Its protein is CASSSTPSTPLHF. The chain uses TRBV7-2 and TRBJ1-6, with D hard to call. The CDR3 has 13 amino acids. With 4 bases removed from V and 11 bases from J, the gap between germline ends came to 12 bases. The V gene's germline CDR1 is SGHTA and CDR2 FQGNSA.

J is TRBJ1-2 and V is TRBV18; D gene ambiguous. Germline V gives CDR1 KGHSH, CDR2 LQKENI. The V gene lost 3 bases and the J gene lost 5 bases, with 16 bases spanning the gap. The CDR3 has 15 amino acids. The CDR3 protein is CASSPGVPSPYGYTF. As DNA, the CDR3 is TGTGCCAGCTCACCCGGGGTTCCCTCGCCTTATGGCTACACCTTC. Complete variable domain (other parts from reference TRBV18 and TRBJ1-2): NAGVMQNPRHLVRRRGQEARLRCSPMKGHSHVYWYRQLPEEGLKFMVYLQKENIIDESGMPKERFSAEFPKEGPSILRIQQVVRGDSAAYFCASSPGVPSPYGYTFGSGTRLTVV.

This sequence joins TRBV9 and TRBJ1-1; maybe TRBD1 (5 bases). Trimming removed 4 bases from V and 6 bases from J, with 16 bases in between. The germline gives CDR1 SGDLS, CDR2 YYNGEE. This CDR3 region has 14 residues. The DNA for the CDR3 is TGTGCCAGCAGCCCCTTGGGGGGTGTGGCTGAAGCTTTCTTT. Translated, it gives CASSPLGGVAEAFF. Supplemented by reference TRBV9 and TRBJ1-1, the full variable domain reads DSGVTQTPKHLITATGQRVTLRCSPRSGDLSVYWYQQSLDQGLQFLIQYYNGEERAKGNILERFSAQQFPDLHSELNLSSLELGDSALYFCASSPLGGVAEAFFGQGTRLTVV.

This chain links TRBV6-6 with TRBJ2-1; D is undetermined. Trimming stripped 7 bases from V and 7 bases from J, with 14 bases between. CDR3 length: 13 residues. CDR1 is MNHNY, CDR2 SVGAGI, per germline (reference sequence). The CDR3 here is CASNLPGGNEQFF. CDR3 nucleotides: TGTGCCAGCAACTTACCAGGTGGGAATGAGCAGTTCTTC.

The V call is TRBV7-2, the J call TRBJ2-2, with 13 nucleotides matching TRBD2. CDR3 size: 18 residues. The V segment lost 4 bases and the J segment 3 bases; nucleotides outside the gene matches: 8. Germline CDR1 reads SGHTA; CDR2 reads FQGNSA. This CDR3 is CASSSLGLAGHYTGELFF. The CDR3 coding sequence is TGTGCCAGCAGCTCCCTGGGACTAGCGGGACATTACACCGGGGAGCTGTTTTTT.

The V gene is TRBV7-2, the J gene TRBJ2-3; perhaps TRBD1 as D (6 bases). Germline loops: CDR1 SGHTA, CDR2 FQGNSA. CDR3 length equals 16 residues. V lost 1 base and J 7 bases, leaving 18 bases between the germline ends. As DNA, the CDR3 is TGTGCCAGCAGCTTAGTGGACAGCGGATCTCATAATACGCAGTATTTT. This translates into CASSLVDSGSHNTQYF. The whole variable domain, filled in from reference TRBV7-2 and TRBJ2-3, reads GAGVSQSPSNKVTEKGKDVELRCDPISGHTALYWYRQSLGQGLEFLIYFQGNSAPDKSGLPSDRFSAERTGGSVSTLTIQRTQQEDSAVYLCASSLVDSGSHNTQYFGPGTRLTVL.